This T cell receptor beta chain stems from a study of post-analysis software for immune sequencing data. Study information: The study covered relapsing-remitting, secondary progressive and progressive-relapsing courses of multiple sclerosis. The study's findings and limits: Controls had lower frequencies than patients of about five TRBV segments, which included TRBV5-6, TRBV5-1 and TRBV20-1.

The V end was cut by 3 bases, the J end by 7 bases, with 20 bases between. The CDR3 contains 16 residues. Germline V gene data show CDR1 as SGDLS and CDR2 as YYNGEE. Included in the TCR beta cDNA libraries were unique molecular identifiers. The yield from about 1 to 10 million T cells was roughly 500,000 cDNA molecules in total. TCRdb passed the PCR reads through MiXCR, listing each CDR3 protein once. The table lists about 820,000 distinct CDR3 sequences, about 57% of them singletons. With regard to this clonotype: Its antigen is undetermined.

Sequenced sample: blood. This chain connects TRBV9 to TRBJ2-1, with a tentative D call TRBD2 (6 bases). The receptor was isolated from a girl under 18 with multiple sclerosis. The CDR3 nucleotides are TGTGCCAGCAGCGAAACCCGGCTAGCGACCAGGAATGAGCAGTTCTTC. Residues: CASSETRLATRNEQFF.